Presented here are 19 T cell receptor beta chains from one specimen sequenced in a study of early T cells in non-severe SARS-CoV-2 infection (dated by TCRdb to about 2021). Preparation of the library involved 5' RACE. Sequencing took place on a NextSeq 500. TCRdb's own reprocessing of the public reads used fastp at Q25 and MiXCR and kept productive beta chains. Identical CDR3 proteins give one entry, which carries the most common genes and DNA. The sample profile shows roughly 99,000 distinct CDR3 sequences; roughly 12% of them were found once. The ten largest clonotypes hold 3.5% to 5% of the sample. Source: whole blood, taken at baseline. These receptors were collected from an adult who was a healthcare worker with PCR-confirmed SARS-CoV-2 infection or an uninfected control (not recorded which).

This clonotype has just a few counts. The chain has TRBV7-3 and TRBJ2-2; D remains unclear. CDR3 length: 15 residues. The V and J ends lost 5 bases and 1 base respectively, with 11 bases between them. Looked up from germline, CDR1 is SGHTA and CDR2 is FQGTGA. In DNA, the CDR3 is TGTGCCAGCAGCCCCATTTTAGGGAACACCGGGGAGCTGTTTTTT. This codes for CASSPILGNTGELFF.

The rearrangement uses TRBV5-4 and TRBJ2-2; 11 positions match TRBD2. The V gene's germline CDR1 is SGHNT and CDR2 YYREEE (reference sequence). V shed 4 bases, J shed 8 bases, and the junction held 7 bases outside the gene matches. The CDR3 runs 15 residues. The CDR3 sequence is CASSTSGGFVGELFF. The CDR3, as DNA: TGTGCCAGCAGCACTAGCGGGGGATTCGTGGGGGAGCTGTTTTTT.

V usage is TRBV6-2 or TRBV6-3 and J usage is TRBJ2-2; 10 bases agree with TRBD2. The CDR3 spans 19 residues. Germline V gene data show CDR1 as MNHEY and CDR2 as SVGEGT. V was clipped by 0 bases and J by 2 bases; unmatched bases: 9. In nucleotides, the CDR3 is TGTGCCAGCAGTTACTCGGCTAGCGGGGGCCAGGATAACACCGGGGAGCTGTTTTTT. Its protein is CASSYSASGGQDNTGELFF.

The genes are TRBV5-5 and TRBJ1-4, with D unresolved. This CDR3 spans 13 amino acids. V lost 3 bases to trimming and J lost 8 bases, with 11 bases between them. Looked up from germline, CDR1 is SGHKS and CDR2 is YYEKEE (reference sequence). CDR3 nucleotide sequence: TGTGCCAGCAGCTCACTCCGGGGAGAAAAACTGTTTTTT. This translates into CASSSLRGEKLFF.

The chain carries TRBV6-5 and TRBJ2-2; TRBD2 matches at 11 bases. The J segment lost 0 bases and the V segment lost 5 bases, leaving 2 bases of the junction unmatched. Germline-derived CDR1 and CDR2 are MNHEY and SVGAGI. This CDR3 is built from 16 residues. Here the CDR3 reads CASSKGLAANTGELFF. The CDR3 region has the DNA TGTGCCAGCAGTAAGGGACTAGCGGCGAACACCGGGGAGCTGTTTTTT.

The J gene is TRBJ1-1, the V gene TRBV12-3 or TRBV12-4, with 7 positions matching TRBD1. There are 19 residues in the CDR3. V was clipped by 1 base and J by 0 bases; unmatched bases: 14. In DNA, the CDR3 is TGTGCCAGCAGTTTAGTTCCTAGGGGGCTAATTCACCTGAACACTGAAGCTTTCTTT. This translates into CASSLVPRGLIHLNTEAFF.

This clonotype was picked up many times. V gene TRBV5-1 combines with J gene TRBJ1-3, with D hard to call. V dropped 7 bases and J dropped 3 bases, with 5 bases sitting between them. Per the germline V gene, CDR1 is SGHRS and CDR2 is YFSETQ. The CDR3 is 11 amino acids. CDR3 coding DNA: TGCGCCAGCGACGATGGAAACACCATATATTTT. Its translation: CASDDGNTIYF.

A few counts support this clonotype. This chain connects TRBV6-6 to TRBJ1-3; D unclear. Deletions cut 2 bases from V and 0 bases from J, with 5 bases between. The germline V gene has CDR1 MNHNY and CDR2 SVGAGI (reference sequence). The CDR3 is 14 residues long. The CDR3 nucleotides read TGTGCCAGCAGTTACGAGGACTCTGGAAACACCATATATTTT. Its translation: CASSYEDSGNTIYF.

The rearrangement joins TRBV20-1 to TRBJ2-1; 11 nucleotides match TRBD2. Germline V lookup: CDR1 DFQATT, CDR2 SNEGSKA (reference sequence). J was trimmed by 8 bases and V by 6 bases; bases with no gene match: 15. The CDR3 runs 16 residues. The CDR3 spells CSARLPGLAAGHEQFF. In DNA, the CDR3 is TGCAGTGCGAGATTACCGGGACTAGCGGCGGGGCATGAGCAGTTCTTC.

Only a few counts were recorded for this clonotype. This chain connects TRBV7-3 to TRBJ2-3; D not certain. The CDR3 contains 12 residues. Germline CDR1 SGHTA, CDR2 FQGTGA. The V end lost 0 bases, the J end lost 6 bases, and 4 bases lay between the germline ends. DNA of the CDR3: TGTGCCAGCAGCTTAACGTCTGATACGCAGTATTTT. Amino acids: CASSLTSDTQYF.

This chain uses TRBV12-3 or TRBV12-4 with TRBJ2-7, with TRBD1 as a possible D gene (6 bases). The germline V and J ends were trimmed by 3 bases and 4 bases, with 10 bases remaining between them. This CDR3 region has 13 residues. The CDR3 DNA follows: TGTGCCAGCAGTTTGCTACAGGGATACGAGCAGTACTTC. Amino acid sequence: CASSLLQGYEQYF.

This clonotype was picked up many times. V is TRBV6-1 and J is TRBJ2-1; 8 bases map to TRBD2. The CDR3 extends over 15 amino acids. V dropped 4 bases and J dropped 9; count of bases not matched to a gene: 11. CDR1 and CDR2 (germline): MNHNS, SASEGT. CDR3 amino acids: CASSASPGLGTEQFF. In DNA, the CDR3 is TGTGCCAGCAGTGCCTCGCCGGGACTAGGAACTGAGCAGTTCTTC.

This clonotype was seen only a few times. This chain uses TRBV11-2 with TRBJ2-3; D ambiguous. CDR3 length equals 11 residues. V was shortened by 0 bases and J by 7 bases, with 2 bases between the two germline ends. CDR1 is SGHAT and CDR2 is FQNNGV in the germline V gene. The CDR3 reads CASSLDYTQYF. CDR3 coding DNA: TGTGCCAGCAGCTTAGACTATACGCAGTATTTT.

The rearrangement joins TRBV27 to TRBJ1-2; D is perhaps TRBD1 (6 bases). This CDR3 region has 13 residues. The germline CDR1 and CDR2 sequences are MNHEY and SMNVEV (reference sequence). V was cut by 5 bases and J by 6 bases, with 13 bases left in between. The DNA of the CDR3 is TGTGCCAGCAGTCTCACAGGGCATAATGGCTACACCTTC. Its protein product is CASSLTGHNGYTF.

The chain couples TRBV10-2 to TRBJ1-5; 8 bases are shared with TRBD1. This CDR3 region has 15 residues. The J segment lost 1 base and the V segment lost 3 bases, leaving 2 bases of the junction unmatched. Germline lookup yields CDR1 WSHSY and CDR2 SAAADI. The CDR3 here is CASSDRQGSNQPQHF. In nucleotides, the CDR3 is TGCGCCAGCAGTGATCGACAGGGGAGCAATCAGCCCCAGCATTTT.

The genes are TRBV28 and TRBJ1-1; unclear D gene. Trimming pared 5 bases from V and 5 bases from J, leaving 12 bases between. The CDR3 has 13 residues. Germline V gives CDR1 MDHEN, CDR2 SYDVKM. CDR3 sequence reads: CASSPGRLTEAFF. Here the CDR3 DNA reads TGTGCCAGCAGTCCAGGACGGCTAACTGAAGCTTTCTTT.

The chain carries TRBV6-1 and TRBJ2-7; D gene uncertain. This CDR3 contains 15 residues. The germline V and J ends were trimmed by 2 bases and 2 bases, with 13 bases remaining between them. Germline V gene data show CDR1 as MNHNS and CDR2 as SASEGT. Here the CDR3 reads CASSEKGQPTYEQYF. DNA for the CDR3: TGTGCCAGCAGTGAAAAAGGCCAGCCAACCTACGAGCAGTACTTC.

This clonotype has only a few counts. The CDR3 loop reads CASSLRQGYQETQYF. DNA of the CDR3: TGTGCCAGCAGCTTAAGGCAGGGTTACCAAGAGACCCAGTACTTC. This chain joins TRBV7-9 and TRBJ2-5; possibly TRBD1 for D (5 bases). The V gene lost 2 bases and the J gene lost 0 bases, with 10 bases spanning the gap. This CDR3 is 15 amino acids long. Germline V gene sequence: CDR1 SEHNR, CDR2 FQNEAQ (reference sequence).

This clonotype was recorded a few times. The V and J genes are TRBV5-1 and TRBJ2-1, with 7 bases that match TRBD1. The germline V gene has CDR1 SGHRS and CDR2 YFSETQ. This CDR3 comprises 13 residues. V was pared by 4 bases and J by 7 bases, with 5 bases of the junction left unmatched. CDR3 loop: CASSQGTVNEQFF. The CDR3, as DNA: TGCGCCAGCAGCCAGGGGACAGTTAATGAGCAGTTCTTC.